The T cell receptor (beta chain) described here comes from a study of T cell responses to AZD1222 COVID-19 vaccine. This clone was seen a handful of times. The germline V gene encodes CDR1 SEHNR and CDR2 FQNEAQ (reference sequence). The CDR3 has 13 residues. Germline trimming cut 3 bases from V and 6 bases from J; bases unmatched to any gene: 3. Sequencing used immunoSEQ multiplex PCR; TCRdb keeps in-frame clones, though not all of them. The sample includes around 110,000 clones, approximately 90% seen only once; the top ten take 1.7%. The TCR comes from an adult in good health. Sequencing used peripheral blood, obtained on day 0 of AZD1222 vaccination. The rearrangement links TRBV7-9 to TRBJ2-3, with 7 bases aligning to TRBD2. The CDR3 loop is CASSFNGRDTQYF. The CDR3, as DNA: TGTGCCAGCAGCTTCAACGGGAGGGATACGCAGTATTTT.